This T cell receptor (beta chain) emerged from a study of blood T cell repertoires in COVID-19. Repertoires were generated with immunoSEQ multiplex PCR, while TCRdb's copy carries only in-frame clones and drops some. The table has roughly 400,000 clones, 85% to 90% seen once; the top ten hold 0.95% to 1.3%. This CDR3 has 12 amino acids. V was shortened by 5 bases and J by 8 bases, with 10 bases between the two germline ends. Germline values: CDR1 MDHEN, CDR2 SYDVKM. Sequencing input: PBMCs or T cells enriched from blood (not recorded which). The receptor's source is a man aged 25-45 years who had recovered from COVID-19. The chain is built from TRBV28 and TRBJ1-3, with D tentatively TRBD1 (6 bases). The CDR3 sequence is CASSPNRDTIYF. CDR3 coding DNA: TGTGCCAGCAGTCCAAACAGGGACACCATATATTTT.